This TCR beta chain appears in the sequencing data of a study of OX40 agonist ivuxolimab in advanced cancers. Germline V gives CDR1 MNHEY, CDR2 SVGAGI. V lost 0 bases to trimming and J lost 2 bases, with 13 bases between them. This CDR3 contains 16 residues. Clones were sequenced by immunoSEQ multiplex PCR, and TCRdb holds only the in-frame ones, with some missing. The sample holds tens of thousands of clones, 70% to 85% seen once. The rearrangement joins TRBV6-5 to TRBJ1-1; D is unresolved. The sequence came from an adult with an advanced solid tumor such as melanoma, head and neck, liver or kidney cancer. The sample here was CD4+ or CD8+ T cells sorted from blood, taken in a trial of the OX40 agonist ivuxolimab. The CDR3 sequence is CASSYSAGTANTEAFF. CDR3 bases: TGTGCCAGCAGTTACTCGGCGGGCACGGCAAACACTGAAGCTTTCTTT.